Given below is one TCR beta chain in context. CDR1 SGHTA and CDR2 FQGNSA come from the germline V gene. The CDR3 has 14 amino acids. The V and J ends lost 1 base and 1 base respectively, with 7 bases between them. This specimen comes from a study of blood T cells in healthy people across ages. Combining a sample-barcoded 5' primer with a J-beta primer mix, a second PCR ran for roughly 7 to 12 cycles. TCRdb independently ran MiXCR on the 5' RACE reads; one entry per CDR3 protein. The table includes approximately 1.5 million distinct CDR3 sequences, roughly 43% detected once. This rearrangement joins TRBV7-2 to TRBJ1-1; D not resolved. This receptor was obtained from a woman aged 18-29 years in good health. The sequenced material came from blood. The CDR3 region is CASSLDIGNTEAFF. The DNA for the CDR3 is TGTGCCAGCAGCTTAGATATAGGGAACACTGAAGCTTTCTTT.